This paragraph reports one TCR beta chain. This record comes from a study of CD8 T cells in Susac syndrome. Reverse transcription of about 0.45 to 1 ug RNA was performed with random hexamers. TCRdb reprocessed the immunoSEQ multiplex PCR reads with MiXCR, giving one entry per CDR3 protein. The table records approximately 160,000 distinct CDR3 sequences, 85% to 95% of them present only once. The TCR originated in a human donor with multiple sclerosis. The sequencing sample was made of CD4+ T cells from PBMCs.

The CDR3 loop reads CASSVIGSYEQYF. The CDR3 coding sequence is TGCGCCAGCAGCGTGATCGGCTCCTACGAGCAGTACTTC. This sequence joins TRBV5-1 and TRBJ2-7, with D hard to call. This CDR3 contains 13 residues. The V end lost 4 bases, the J end lost 0 bases, and 8 bases lay between the germline ends. Germline V CDR1 and CDR2: SGHRS, YFSETQ.